The 29 T cell receptor beta chains reported below all come from one sample, sequenced in a study of blood T cell repertoires in COVID-19. The table came from immunoSEQ multiplex PCR; TCRdb's copy has only in-frame clones and leaves some out. The table has around 290,000 clones, approximately 88% seen once. Sequenced material: PBMCs or T cells enriched from blood (not recorded which). The receptors shown here come from a woman aged 40 to 50 who had recovered from COVID-19.

V usage is TRBV15 and J usage is TRBJ2-1; 7 nucleotides align to TRBD1. The germline V gene has CDR1 LNHNV and CDR2 YYDKDF (reference sequence). Unmatched junction bases numbered 4, after V lost 0 bases and J lost 5 bases. The CDR3 totals 15 residues. CDR3 sequence reads: CATSRDGTENNEQFF. The CDR3 nucleotides read TGTGCCACCAGCAGAGACGGGACAGAGAACAATGAGCAGTTCTTC.

This clone occurred a few times. The rearrangement joins TRBV3-1 (or the pseudogene TRBV3-2) to TRBJ2-2, with TRBD1 as a possible D gene (5 bases). CDR3 length: 14 residues. V was pared by 6 bases and J by 7 bases, with 15 bases between. Per germline, CDR1 LGHDT and CDR2 YNNKEL (reference sequence). CDR3 DNA: TGTGCCAGCAGTCGACAGTGGAGTGGCGGGGAGCTGTTTTTT. This codes for CASSRQWSGGELFF.

The chain employs TRBV15 and TRBJ2-6; D may be TRBD2 (6 bases). Germline V gene lookup returns CDR1 LNHNV and CDR2 YYDKDF (reference sequence). V was pared by 5 bases and J by 0 bases, with 14 bases between. CDR3 length equals 17 residues. CDR3 in DNA: TGTGCCACCAGCGAGGGGACTTTCAGCTCTGGGGCCAACGTCCTGACTTTC. It specifies CATSEGTFSSGANVLTF.

The genes are TRBV3-1 (or the pseudogene TRBV3-2) and TRBJ2-3; 8 nucleotides agree with TRBD2. This CDR3 region has 17 residues. Germline V gives CDR1 LGHDT, CDR2 YNNKEL (reference sequence). V shed 1 base, J shed 6 bases, and the junction held 12 bases outside the gene matches. CDR3 bases: TGTGCCAGCAGCCAAGGGTCCTCGGCGGGAGGTGGGGATACGCAGTATTTT. Translating gives CASSQGSSAGGGDTQYF.

This sequence joins TRBV4-3 and TRBJ2-1; 7 positions agree with TRBD2. Trimming at V came to 3 bases and at J to 6 bases, leaving 5 bases not matched to a gene. CDR3 length: 14 amino acids. The germline V gene has CDR1 LGHNA and CDR2 YSLEER. DNA for the CDR3: TGCGCCAGCAGCCAGGGGAGCGGGACCAATGAGCAGTTCTTC. It specifies CASSQGSGTNEQFF.

The chain has TRBV5-1 and TRBJ1-1; unclear D gene. The CDR3 totals 12 residues. Germline-derived CDR1 and CDR2 are SGHRS and YFSETQ. V was trimmed by 0 bases and J by 3 bases, leaving 3 bases between them. CDR3 region: CASSLEHTEAFF. The CDR3 nucleotides read TGCGCCAGCAGCTTGGAGCACACTGAAGCTTTCTTT.

This chain uses TRBV18 with TRBJ2-7, with D unresolved. This CDR3 comprises 15 residues. Germline CDR1 reads KGHSH; CDR2 reads LQKENI. Deletions cut 0 bases from V and 1 base from J, with 10 bases between. This CDR3 reads CASSPPGSLSYEQYF. The CDR3 region has the DNA TGTGCCAGCTCACCACCGGGCAGCTTATCCTACGAGCAGTACTTC.

V is TRBV9 and J is TRBJ1-2; D may be TRBD1 (6 bases). Germline CDR1 reads SGDLS; CDR2 reads YYNGEE. The germline V and J ends were trimmed by 3 bases and 5 bases, with 26 bases remaining between them. The CDR3 spans 18 residues. CDR3 DNA: TGTGCCAGCAGCGGACGTGACTTACAGGGACAACTAAGTTATGGCTACACCTTC. Its protein is CASSGRDLQGQLSYGYTF.

The chain is built from TRBV4-3 and TRBJ2-3; 15 bases are shared with TRBD2. The junction had 6 bases not matched to a gene; V was cut back by 5 bases and J by 6 bases. This CDR3 has 16 amino acids. The V gene's germline CDR1 is LGHNA and CDR2 YSLEER. CDR3 residues: CASSFGTSGRSDTQYF. As DNA, the CDR3 is TGCGCCAGCAGCTTCGGGACTAGCGGGAGGTCCGATACGCAGTATTTT.

The V and J genes are TRBV16 and TRBJ1-1, with TRBD1 matching over 8 bases. The CDR3 extends over 14 amino acids. CDR1 is KGHSY and CDR2 is FQNENV in the germline V gene. V lost 6 bases, J lost 2 bases, and 5 bases stayed unmatched. In nucleotides, the CDR3 is TGTGCCAGCAGATACGGACAGGGTAACACTGAAGCTTTCTTT. This gives the protein CASRYGQGNTEAFF.

CDR3 residues: CASVGQGSYQPQHF. The CDR3 nucleotides are TGTGCCAGCGTGGGACAGGGAAGCTACCAGCCCCAGCATTTT. The chain joins TRBV28 to TRBJ1-5; 9 bases agree with TRBD1. CDR3 size: 14 residues. From germline, CDR1 is MDHEN and CDR2 SYDVKM. The V segment lost 8 bases and the J segment 7 bases; nucleotides outside the gene matches: 9.

This chain links TRBV3-1 (or the pseudogene TRBV3-2) with TRBJ2-1, with 10 bases identical to TRBD2. This CDR3 has 16 residues. Germline CDR1 is LGHDT and CDR2 is YNNKEL (reference sequence). Trimming at V came to 4 bases and at J to 0 bases, leaving 3 bases not matched to a gene. CDR3 nucleotides: TGTGCCAGCAGCCTTGGGACTAGCGCCTCCTACAATGAGCAGTTCTTC. Protein product: CASSLGTSASYNEQFF.

This clone was recorded only once. The chain combines TRBV18 with TRBJ2-5; a weak D match, TRBD1 (6 bases). This CDR3 region has 14 residues. Germline loops: CDR1 KGHSH, CDR2 LQKENI. Trimming took off 4 bases at V and 3 bases at J, with 12 bases between the two ends. The CDR3 DNA follows: TGTGCCAGCTCACTAAATCAGGGGAAAGAGACCCAGTACTTC. This translates into CASSLNQGKETQYF.

This chain links TRBV7-9 with TRBJ1-5; D might be TRBD1 (5 bases). The germline V and J ends were trimmed by 5 bases and 13 bases, with 15 bases remaining between them. CDR1 is SEHNR, CDR2 FQNEAQ, per germline (reference sequence). This CDR3 has 12 amino acids. CDR3 residues: CASSPPAGTQHF. Here the CDR3 DNA reads TGTGCCAGCAGCCCGCCCGCCGGGACTCAGCATTTT.

This chain joins TRBV5-1 and TRBJ2-3; D is undetermined. The germline CDR1 and CDR2 sequences are SGHRS and YFSETQ. The V end lost 3 bases, the J end lost 5 bases, and 10 bases lay between the germline ends. The CDR3 spans 13 residues. The DNA of the CDR3 is TGCGCCAGCAGCTCGCCCACGGGAGATACGCAGTATTTT. Amino acids: CASSSPTGDTQYF. Looking up the rest from reference TRBV5-1 and TRBJ2-3 gives the full variable domain: KAGVTQTPRYLIKTRGQQVTLSCSPISGHRSVSWYQQTPGQGLQFLFEYFSETQRNKGNFPGRFSGRQFSNSRSEMNVSTLELGDSALYLCASSSPTGDTQYFGPGTRLTVL.

The chain recombines TRBV9 with TRBJ2-5; 8 bases match TRBD1. Germline V gene lookup returns CDR1 SGDLS and CDR2 YYNGEE. The CDR3 is made up of 17 amino acids. J lost 4 bases, V lost 0 bases, and 11 bases had no gene match. The CDR3: CASSVGAIHTGGETQYF. The CDR3 nucleotides read TGTGCCAGCAGCGTAGGGGCGATACACACAGGGGGAGAGACCCAGTACTTC.

The CDR3 DNA reads as TGTGCCAGCAGCTTATCTCCGGGACAGGGCTCTCAGAACACTGAAGCTTTCTTT. Protein sequence: CASSLSPGQGSQNTEAFF. This rearrangement joins TRBV11-3 to TRBJ1-1; 9 bases map to TRBD1. CDR3 length: 18 residues. V lost 2 bases, J lost 1 base, and 11 bases stayed unmatched. CDR1 is SGHNT, CDR2 YENEEA, per germline.

The J gene is TRBJ1-2, the V gene TRBV3-1 (or the pseudogene TRBV3-2), with D perhaps matching TRBD1 (6 bases). The V gene's germline CDR1 is LGHDT and CDR2 YNNKEL (reference sequence). This CDR3 has 14 residues. Trimming removed 0 bases from V and 4 bases from J, with 9 bases in between. CDR3 loop: CASSQDTGTYGYTF. CDR3 bases: TGTGCCAGCAGCCAAGATACAGGGACCTATGGCTACACCTTC.

This clone came up a few times. CDR3 bases: TGTGCCAGCAGCTTGGTCTCGCCTAGCGGATACAATGAGCAGTTCTTC. Translating gives CASSLVSPSGYNEQFF. J is TRBJ2-1 and V is TRBV5-4, with 7 bases lining up with TRBD2. The germline gives CDR1 SGHNT, CDR2 YYREEE (reference sequence). Trimming removed 0 bases from V and 4 bases from J; junction bases left unmatched: 7. The CDR3 totals 16 residues. Full variable domain (outside the CDR3, taken from reference TRBV5-4 and TRBJ2-1): ETGVTQSPTHLIKTRGQQVTLRCSSQSGHNTVSWYQQALGQGPQFIFQYYREEENGRGNFPPRFSGLQFPNYSSELNVNALELDDSALYLCASSLVSPSGYNEQFFGPGTRLTVL.

The chain links TRBV4-1 to TRBJ2-7; TRBD2 aligns across 9 bases. The CDR3 has 16 amino acids. The V gene end was trimmed by 3 bases and the J gene end by 5 bases; junction bases not matched to a gene: 11. Germline loops: CDR1 MGHRA, CDR2 YSYEKL. The CDR3 sequence: CASSQGGRARGNEQYF. CDR3 DNA sequence: TGCGCCAGCAGCCAGGGCGGGAGGGCCCGAGGGAACGAGCAGTACTTC.

The count of this clone is one. The chain joins TRBV11-2 to TRBJ1-1; possibly TRBD1 for D (5 bases). The CDR3 covers 13 residues. Trimming stripped 5 bases from V and 11 bases from J, with 18 bases between. Germline V gives CDR1 SGHAT, CDR2 FQNNGV. The CDR3 region is CASSIQEGNRAFF. The CDR3 DNA sequence: TGTGCCAGCAGCATACAGGAGGGGAACCGGGCTTTCTTT.

This clone was counted a few times. The gene calls are TRBV5-1 and TRBJ1-2; TRBD1 matches at 7 bases. Germline V CDR1 and CDR2: SGHRS, YFSETQ. The CDR3 consists of 14 residues. Trimming took 4 bases from V and 4 from J; bases not matched to a gene: 7. The CDR3 DNA reads as TGCGCCAGCAGCGCCGTCGACAGGGCCTATGGCTACACCTTC. Its translation is CASSAVDRAYGYTF.

This chain joins TRBV5-5 and TRBJ2-3; a possible D gene is TRBD1 (6 bases). V shed 6 bases and J shed 2 bases, with 13 bases lying between them. From germline, CDR1 is SGHKS and CDR2 YYEKEE (reference sequence). The CDR3 runs to 14 residues. CDR3 coding DNA: TGTGCCAGCACCCCGGACAGATTCACAGATACGCAGTATTTT. Its translation is CASTPDRFTDTQYF.

The chain is built from TRBV5-1 and TRBJ1-2; TRBD1 matches at 12 bases. Germline V lookup: CDR1 SGHRS, CDR2 YFSETQ. CDR3 length: 14 residues. Germline trimming cut 3 bases from V and 7 bases from J; bases unmatched to any gene: 4. The chain's CDR3 is CASSSGQGASGYTF. For the CDR3, the DNA is TGCGCCAGCAGCTCGGGACAGGGGGCGAGTGGCTACACCTTC. Complete variable domain (other parts from reference TRBV5-1 and TRBJ1-2): KAGVTQTPRYLIKTRGQQVTLSCSPISGHRSVSWYQQTPGQGLQFLFEYFSETQRNKGNFPGRFSGRQFSNSRSEMNVSTLELGDSALYLCASSSGQGASGYTFGSGTRLTVV.

The CDR3 DNA is TGTGCCAGTACCGACAGCTCTAAGCCTGGAAACACCATATATTTT. As protein: CASTDSSKPGNTIYF. This chain uses TRBV19 with TRBJ1-3; the D gene is possibly TRBD1 (5 bases). The CDR3 consists of 15 residues. Germline V gives CDR1 LNHDA, CDR2 SQIVND (reference sequence). V was shortened by 7 bases and J by 2 bases, with 15 bases between the two germline ends.

The CDR3 DNA reads as TGTGCCAGTAGTATTACTATAGCCTACGAGCAGTACTTC. It yields the protein CASSITIAYEQYF. The rearrangement uses TRBV19 and TRBJ2-7; D call uncertain. CDR3 length: 13 amino acids. V was clipped by 3 bases and J by 2 bases, with 8 bases between them. The germline CDR1 and CDR2 sequences are LNHDA and SQIVND (reference sequence).

The V gene is TRBV6-5, the J gene TRBJ2-4; weak D call: TRBD2 (5 bases). Deletions cut 8 bases from V and 2 bases from J, with 7 bases between. The CDR3 sequence is 12 residues long. CDR1 MNHEY and CDR2 SVGAGI come from the germline V gene. CDR3 protein: CASGEPKNIQYF. CDR3 sequence (DNA): TGTGCCAGCGGGGAGCCCAAAAACATTCAGTACTTC.

The chain combines TRBV12-5 with TRBJ1-1; 8 nucleotides align to TRBD1. CDR3 length: 13 amino acids. V lost 6 bases to trimming and J lost 1 base; unmatched junction nucleotides: 1. The germline V gene has CDR1 LGHNT and CDR2 FRNRAP. CDR3 in amino acids: CASGQGGNTEAFF. The CDR3 DNA is TGTGCTAGTGGACAGGGGGGGAACACTGAAGCTTTCTTT.

This rearrangement joins TRBV5-1 to TRBJ1-5; D unclear. There are 13 residues in the CDR3. The V and J ends lost 3 bases and 6 bases respectively, with 10 bases between them. Germline V CDR1 and CDR2: SGHRS, YFSETQ. The CDR3 DNA follows: TGCGCCAGCAGCTCTTTCCCGGGTCAGCCCCAGCATTTT. Its protein product is CASSSFPGQPQHF.